This entry concerns a single TCR beta chain. This sample was taken from a study of early T cells in non-severe SARS-CoV-2 infection. Each single cDNA molecule received a unique molecular identifier. TCRdb analysed the 5' RACE reads with MiXCR anew, one entry per CDR3 protein. Of under 40,000 distinct CDR3 sequences in the sample, around 6.3% were seen once. The sequenced sample was whole blood. The source is an adult who was a healthcare worker with PCR-confirmed SARS-CoV-2 infection or an uninfected control (not recorded which).

The CDR3 bases are TGTGCCAGCAGCCAAGAACTAAACTACAATGAGCAGTTCTTC. As protein: CASSQELNYNEQFF. This sequence joins TRBV3-1 and TRBJ2-1; D ambiguous. The CDR3 runs to 14 residues. The germline V and J ends were trimmed by 0 bases and 3 bases, with 6 bases remaining between them. The germline V gene encodes CDR1 LGHDT and CDR2 YNNKEL (reference sequence).